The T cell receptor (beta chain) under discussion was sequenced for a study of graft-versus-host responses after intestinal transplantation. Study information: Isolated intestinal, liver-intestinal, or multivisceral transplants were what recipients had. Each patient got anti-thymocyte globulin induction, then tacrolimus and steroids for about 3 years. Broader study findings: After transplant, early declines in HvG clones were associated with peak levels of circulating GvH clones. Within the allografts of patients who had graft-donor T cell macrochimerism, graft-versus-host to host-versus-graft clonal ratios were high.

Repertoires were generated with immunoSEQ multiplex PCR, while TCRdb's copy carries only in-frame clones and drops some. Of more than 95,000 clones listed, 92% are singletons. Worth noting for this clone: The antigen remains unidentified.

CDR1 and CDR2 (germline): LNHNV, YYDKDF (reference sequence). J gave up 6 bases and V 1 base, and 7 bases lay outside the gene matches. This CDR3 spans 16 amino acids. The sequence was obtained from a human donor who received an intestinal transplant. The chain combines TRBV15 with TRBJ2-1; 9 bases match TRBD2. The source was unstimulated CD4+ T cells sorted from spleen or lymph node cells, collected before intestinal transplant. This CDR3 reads CATSRGLGGRVNEQFF. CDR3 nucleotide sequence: TGTGCCACCAGCAGAGGACTGGGCGGGAGGGTCAATGAGCAGTTCTTC.